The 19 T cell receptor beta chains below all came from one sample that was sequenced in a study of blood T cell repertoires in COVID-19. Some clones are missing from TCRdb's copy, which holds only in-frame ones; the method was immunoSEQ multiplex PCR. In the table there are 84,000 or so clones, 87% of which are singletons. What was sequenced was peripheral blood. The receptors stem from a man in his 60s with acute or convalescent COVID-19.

CDR3 residues: CASSLVRGLSWDTEAFF. The CDR3 DNA sequence: TGTGCCAGCAGCTTAGTCAGGGGGCTGAGTTGGGACACTGAAGCTTTCTTT. The chain links TRBV11-2 to TRBJ1-1; 8 nucleotides agree with TRBD1. V shed 1 base, J shed 3 bases, and the junction held 10 bases outside the gene matches. Per germline, CDR1 SGHAT and CDR2 FQNNGV. CDR3 length: 17 residues.

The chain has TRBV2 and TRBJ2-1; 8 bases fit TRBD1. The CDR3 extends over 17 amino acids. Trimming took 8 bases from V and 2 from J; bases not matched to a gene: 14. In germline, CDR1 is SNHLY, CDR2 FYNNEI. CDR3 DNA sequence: TGTGCCAGCGGACTTCAGCAGGGGGCGGTCGCCTACAATGAGCAGTTCTTC. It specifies CASGLQQGAVAYNEQFF.

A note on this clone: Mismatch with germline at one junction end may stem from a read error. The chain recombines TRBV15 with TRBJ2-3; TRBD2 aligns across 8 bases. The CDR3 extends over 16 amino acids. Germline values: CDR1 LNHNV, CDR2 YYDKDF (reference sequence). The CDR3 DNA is TGTGCCACCAGTAGAGGAGCGGGGGCAGAGGCAGATACGCAGTATTTT. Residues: CATSRGAGAEADTQYF. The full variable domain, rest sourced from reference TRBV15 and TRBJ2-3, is DAMVIQNPRYQVTQFGKPVTLSCSQTLNHNVMYWYQQKSSQAPKLLFHYYDKDFNNEADTPDNFQSRRPNTSFCFLDIRSPGLGDTAMYLCATSRGAGAEADTQYFGPGTRLTVL.

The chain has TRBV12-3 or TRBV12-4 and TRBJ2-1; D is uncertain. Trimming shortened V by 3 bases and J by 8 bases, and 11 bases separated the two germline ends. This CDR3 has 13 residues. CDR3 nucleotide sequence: TGTGCCAGCAGTTTCCCAAGCCGGGATGAGCAGTTCTTC. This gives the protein CASSFPSRDEQFF.

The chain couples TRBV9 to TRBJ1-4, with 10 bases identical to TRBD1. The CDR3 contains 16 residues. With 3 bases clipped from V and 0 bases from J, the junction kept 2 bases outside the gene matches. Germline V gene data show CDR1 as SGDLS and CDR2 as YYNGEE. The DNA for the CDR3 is TGTGCCAGCAGCGCGGGACAGGGGCCAACTAATGAAAAACTGTTTTTT. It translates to CASSAGQGPTNEKLFF.

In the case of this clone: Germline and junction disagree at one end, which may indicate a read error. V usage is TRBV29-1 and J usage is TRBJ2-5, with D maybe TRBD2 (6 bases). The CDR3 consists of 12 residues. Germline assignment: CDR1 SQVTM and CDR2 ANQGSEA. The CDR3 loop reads CSVGRAQEAQYF. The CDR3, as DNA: TGCAGCGTTGGGAGGGCCCAAGAGGCCCAGTACTTC.

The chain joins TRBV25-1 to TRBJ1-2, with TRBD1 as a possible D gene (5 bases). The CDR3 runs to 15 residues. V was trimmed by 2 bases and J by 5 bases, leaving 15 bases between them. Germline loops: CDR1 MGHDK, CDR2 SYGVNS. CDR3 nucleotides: TGTGCCAGCAGTGAAAGGACACCGCCCCCGTATGGCTACACCTTC. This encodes CASSERTPPPYGYTF.

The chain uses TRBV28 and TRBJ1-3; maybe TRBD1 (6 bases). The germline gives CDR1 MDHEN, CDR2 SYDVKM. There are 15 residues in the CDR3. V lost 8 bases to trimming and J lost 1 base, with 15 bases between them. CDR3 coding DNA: TGTGCCAGCCTCACTCCGACAGGATCTGGAAACACCATATATTTT. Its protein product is CASLTPTGSGNTIYF.

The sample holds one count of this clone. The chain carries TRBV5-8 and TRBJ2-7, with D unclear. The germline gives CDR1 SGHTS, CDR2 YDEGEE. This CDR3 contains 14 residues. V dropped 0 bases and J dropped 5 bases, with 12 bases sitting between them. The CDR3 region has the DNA TGTGCCAGCAGCTTGGAGAGAGCCACCAACGAGCAGTACTTC. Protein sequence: CASSLERATNEQYF. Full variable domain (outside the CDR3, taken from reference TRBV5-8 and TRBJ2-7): EAGVTQSPTHLIKTRGQQATLRCSPISGHTSVYWYQQALGLGLQFLLWYDEGEERNRGNFPPRFSGRQFPNYSSELNVNALELEDSALYLCASSLERATNEQYFGPGTRLTVT.

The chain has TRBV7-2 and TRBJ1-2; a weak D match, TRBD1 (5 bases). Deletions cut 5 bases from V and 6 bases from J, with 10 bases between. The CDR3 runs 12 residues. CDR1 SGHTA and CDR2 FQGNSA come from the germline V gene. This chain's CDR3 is CASSPDSHGYTF. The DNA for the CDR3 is TGTGCCAGCAGCCCTGACAGTCATGGCTACACCTTC.

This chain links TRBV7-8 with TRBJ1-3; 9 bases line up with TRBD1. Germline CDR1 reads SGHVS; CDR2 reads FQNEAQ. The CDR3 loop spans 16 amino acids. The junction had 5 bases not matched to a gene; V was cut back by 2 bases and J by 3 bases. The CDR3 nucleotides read TGTGCCAGCAGCTTAAGGGACAGGGTCAATGGAAACACCATATATTTT. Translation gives CASSLRDRVNGNTIYF.

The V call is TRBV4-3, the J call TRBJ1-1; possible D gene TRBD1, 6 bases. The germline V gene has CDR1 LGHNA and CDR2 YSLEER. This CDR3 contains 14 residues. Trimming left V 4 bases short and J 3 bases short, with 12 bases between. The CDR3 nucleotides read TGCGCCAGCAGCCCAAGGGGGTTTTACACTGAAGCTTTCTTT. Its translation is CASSPRGFYTEAFF.

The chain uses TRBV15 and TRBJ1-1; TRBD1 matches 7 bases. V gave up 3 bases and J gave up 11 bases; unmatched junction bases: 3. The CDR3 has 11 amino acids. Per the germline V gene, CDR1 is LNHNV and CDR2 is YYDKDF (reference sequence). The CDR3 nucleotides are TGTGCCACCAGCAGCACAGGGGAGGCTTTCTTT. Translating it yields CATSSTGEAFF.

In DNA, the CDR3 is TGTGCCAGCAGTGCGACCGAGACTAGCGGGGGGTCCTACGAGCAGTACTTC. Translating it yields CASSATETSGGSYEQYF. The V call is TRBV2, the J call TRBJ2-7; 13 nucleotides align to TRBD2. The J segment lost 1 base and the V segment lost 4 bases, leaving 7 bases of the junction unmatched. The CDR3 is 17 amino acids. CDR1 SNHLY and CDR2 FYNNEI come from the germline V gene.

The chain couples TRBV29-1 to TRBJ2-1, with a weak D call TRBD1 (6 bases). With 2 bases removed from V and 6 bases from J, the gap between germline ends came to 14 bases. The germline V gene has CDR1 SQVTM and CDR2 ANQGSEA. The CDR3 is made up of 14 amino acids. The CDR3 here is CSVENGGHTNEQFF. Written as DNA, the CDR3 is TGCAGCGTTGAAAATGGGGGCCACACCAATGAGCAGTTCTTC.

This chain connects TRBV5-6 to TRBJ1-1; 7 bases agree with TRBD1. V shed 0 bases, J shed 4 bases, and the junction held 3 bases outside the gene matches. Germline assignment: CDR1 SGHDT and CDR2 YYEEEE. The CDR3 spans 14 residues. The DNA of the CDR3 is TGTGCCAGCAGCTTGGGGGCAGGGGGCACTGAAGCTTTCTTT. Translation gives CASSLGAGGTEAFF. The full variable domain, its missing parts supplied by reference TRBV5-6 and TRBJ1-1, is DAGVTQSPTHLIKTRGQQVTLRCSPKSGHDTVSWYQQALGQGPQFIFQYYEEEERQRGNFPDRFSGHQFPNYSSELNVNALLLGDSALYLCASSLGAGGTEAFFGQGTRLTVV.

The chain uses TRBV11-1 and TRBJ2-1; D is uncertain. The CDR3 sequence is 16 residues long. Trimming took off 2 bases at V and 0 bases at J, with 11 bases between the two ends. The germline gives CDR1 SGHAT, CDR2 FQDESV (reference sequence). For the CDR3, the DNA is TGTGCCAGCAGCTTAAGAGCGCCTAGCTCCTACAATGAGCAGTTCTTC. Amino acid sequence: CASSLRAPSSYNEQFF.

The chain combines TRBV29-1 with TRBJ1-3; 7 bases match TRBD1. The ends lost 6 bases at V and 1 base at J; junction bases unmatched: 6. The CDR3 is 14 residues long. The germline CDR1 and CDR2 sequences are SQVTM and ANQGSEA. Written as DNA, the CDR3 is TGCAGCGTGCGTCAGACAGGGTCTGGAAACACCATATATTTT. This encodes CSVRQTGSGNTIYF.

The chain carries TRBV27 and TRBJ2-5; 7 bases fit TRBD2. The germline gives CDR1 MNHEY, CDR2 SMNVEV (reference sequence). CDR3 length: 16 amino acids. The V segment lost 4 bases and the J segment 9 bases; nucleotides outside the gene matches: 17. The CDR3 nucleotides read TGTGCCAGCAGTTGGTTGCTGCCAGGCCAGGGAGGGGCCCAGTACTTC. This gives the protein CASSWLLPGQGGAQYF.